The clone carrying this T cell receptor (beta chain) was seen many times. Its antigen is unknown. TCR cDNA molecules each had a unique molecular identifier. TCRdb re-called the 5' RACE reads through MiXCR, storing one row per CDR3 protein. The sample has approximately 10,000 distinct CDR3 sequences; approximately 14% are singletons. The sample originates from a study of spatial heterogeneity in lung cancer. Study overall: Consistent detection of more beta-chain than alpha-chain sequences was observed. An average of more than ten raw reads was observed per unique TCR and UMI combination. Study results and caveats: In tumors, expanded intratumoral alpha and beta TCR counts tracked mutation counts.

CDR1 and CDR2 from the germline V gene are LGHNA and YNFKEQ. The CDR3 loop spans 15 amino acids. V was trimmed by 2 bases and J by 0 bases, leaving 10 bases between them. Time point given: sample taken at primary tumor resection. Sequencing was performed on whole RNA extracted from tumor and nontumor lung tissue, or from frozen PBMC, and the material was left unsorted. The input for sequencing was lung tumor tissue, taken at surgery. This rearrangement joins TRBV4-2 to TRBJ1-1; D possibly corresponds to TRBD1 (5 bases). The sequence was obtained from a male donor with early-stage non-small cell lung cancer. The CDR3 spells CASSQLTDMNTEAFF. CDR3 coding DNA: TGTGCCAGCAGCCAACTGACGGACATGAACACTGAAGCTTTCTTT.